This T cell receptor beta chain came from a study of cytomegalovirus exposure and HLA in healthy donors (dated by TCRdb to about 2017). Concerning the study at large: An earlier analysis of roughly 610 of the donors reported around 280 Gb of sequence data and around 110 million unique TCR beta sequences obtained from around 190 million T cells. An early release that covered some 640 HLA-typed donors contained around 330 gigabases of sequencing data and about 84 million unique TCR sequences. The genetic ancestry cluster associated with self-reported Caucasian donors included approximately 85% of the 350 to 500 genotyped donors. The study was designed to test whether signatures of past pathogen exposure could be identified by cataloging public T cell receptors. Using immunosequencing, the study profiled T cell repertoires from 666 subjects and related those repertoires to cytomegalovirus serostatus. In addition to the first cohort of 650 to 800 subjects, a separate validation cohort of approximately 130 different subjects was used. To predict cytomegalovirus infection status, the study combined high-throughput TCR immunosequencing, statistical association of individual TCRs with disease status, and machine learning. A later analysis re-examined previously published TCR beta repertoires from roughly 720 donors and added high-resolution HLA genotyping to investigate patterns of TCR occurrence. In the later analysis, no new phenotypic data were used to find candidate immune exposures; instead, reliance was placed on TCR beta sequences and their occurrence across donors. An earlier analysis of several hundred of the donors applied high-throughput TCR beta sequencing to assess whether each TCR beta V gene segment acted as functional or pseudogenic. Donor age, sex, ethnicity and CMV serostatus were collected together with the repertoire data. Genome-wide SNP genotypes for about 65% of the roughly 670 donors were used in a later genetic analysis, which treated that subset as a discovery cohort. Every repertoire in the discovery cohort had been generated on one and the same sequencing platform. HLA typing covered class I and class II loci at four-digit resolution. Typing coverage differed by locus: A, B, C, DRB1 and DQB1 were typed in about 629-640 donors, DQA1 in about 500, DPA1 in some 570, and DPB1 in about 450. Because of strong linkage in the cohort, roughly five DR-DQ haplotypes were treated as single units for association and clustering. On average, roughly 240,000 unique TCR beta nucleotide sequences were sequenced per donor among about 400 genotyped donors of the cohort, with roughly 19% of those sequences being non-productive. Results and caveats for the whole study, not just this receptor: For the cohort, immune exposure information was limited to CMV serostatus. A cluster of highly shared sequence variants was judged likely to represent a technical artifact of the sequencing pipeline. Because some donors lacked HLA typing at each locus, the association tests relied only on the typed subset. Strong co-occurrence of HLA alleles, especially DR and DQ, made assigning TCR associations to individual alleles difficult. Linkage disequilibrium might explain the correlated functional status among segregating V segments, but an unknown experimental factor could not be excluded. A further reported finding was that TCR beta sequences accurately predicted the HLA-A and HLA-B alleles for most subjects in the first cohort. The cohort was sequenced for TCR beta chains only, and without alpha or paired-chain data the features that could be detected were limited. In a later analysis, 16,951 TCR beta sequences were associated with specific HLA alleles at a false discovery rate of 0.05. An association between a missense DCLRE1C variant and V-gene and J-gene trimming of TCR beta chains was found in a later genetic analysis and replicated in an independent cohort. Three of the identified cytomegalovirus-associated TCR beta chains were confirmed in vitro to be specific for cytomegalovirus antigens. A later genetic analysis reported fewer N-insertions in productive TCRs among donors in an Asian-associated ancestry cluster than the 666-donor mean. A total of 150 to 200 TCR beta chains were listed by the study as associated with cytomegalovirus. While some public TCRs were present in many individuals, most TCR sequences turned up only very rarely across donors. A later analysis reported that several top co-occurrence clusters appeared linked to parvovirus B19, influenza, CMV and Epstein-Barr virus. Presence/absence analyses assumed roughly uniform sequencing depth across donors, an assumption that may not hold. In a later analysis, the rate of TCR association differed among HLA loci, with DRB1 alleles having the most associated TCRs and HLA-C alleles having the fewest. Compared with equally common non-associated chains, HLA-associated TCR beta chains in a later analysis were more clonally expanded and had lower generation probabilities. In both the original and validation cohorts, the classifier was reported to diagnose cytomegalovirus status with high specificity and sensitivity. A later analysis found that most CMV-associated TCR beta chains appeared HLA-restricted, with HLA associations seemingly driven largely by CMV exposure. Because counts were too low, seventeen rarely observed V segments, including chromosome 9 orphons, were left out of the earlier analysis of roughly 600 of the donors. Broadly in line with IMGT annotations, most TCR beta V segments showed up in productive rearrangements about 90% or about 30% of the time in an earlier analysis of 587 of the donors. It was suggested by the authors that the approach could potentially be generalized to other disease states and immunological phenotypes.

Library preparation used the immunoSEQ multiplex PCR assay. The multiplex PCR relied on a mix of 60 forward primers for TCR Vbeta segments and 13 reverse primers for TCR Jbeta segments. The CDR3 region of rearranged TCR beta genes was amplified from genomic DNA by a multiplex PCR assay. The Illumina HiSeq System was used to sequence the amplified TCR beta libraries as 87-base-pair reads. The paper's data handling went like this. In a later analysis, 80 million or so unique TCR beta chains were counted across the 666 repertoires, and around 11 million of these chains were shared by at least two donors. Raw reads were error-corrected and collapsed into unique sequences by a nearest-neighbor algorithm in which closely related sequences were merged to remove PCR and sequencing errors. Alignment of CDR3 sequences to IMGT reference sequences was used to assign V, D and J gene segments. For a sequence to be retained, at least a six-nucleotide match to both a V gene segment and a J gene segment was required. A rearrangement counted as productive if the CDR3 had no stop codons and remained in frame with V and J, and every other rearrangement counted as non-productive. CDR3 was defined according to IMGT convention as the region running from the second conserved V-encoded cysteine to the conserved J-encoded phenylalanine. Sequences without an unambiguous match to a single V gene segment were excluded from the earlier analysis of about 630 of the donors. In an earlier analysis of around 600 of the donors, V segments were called functional above 56.7% productive rearrangements and were called segregating when the between-donor standard deviation exceeded 5%. A statistical classification framework was developed to diagnose cytomegalovirus status using the catalog of TCR beta chain sequences. In a later analysis, V and J genes were assigned by comparing TCR nucleotide sequences against IMGT/GENE-DB human TR gene sequences. The TCRdist pipeline was used in a later analysis to assign CDR3 sequences and most-parsimonious VDJ recombination scenarios. In a later analysis, each TCR beta chain was defined by its CDR3 amino acid sequence together with its V-gene family, and reads without a unique V-gene family were excluded. As a way to deal with suspected cross-contamination and a sequencing artifact, a later analysis dropped more than 500 nucleotide sequences that were highly shared and had low generation probability. In a later analysis, a clonal expansion index for each public chain was calculated from normalized within-repertoire ranks of inferred template counts. Generation probabilities in a later analysis came from a VDJ recombination model fitted to out-of-frame rearrangements, and those results were checked against IGoR. In a later analysis, hypergeometric tests were used to score TCR-TCR, TCR-HLA and TCR-CMV co-occurrence, with a repertoire-size bias correction applied to TCR pairs. In a later analysis, false discovery rates were estimated by permuting HLA or CMV assignments 20 times. In a later analysis, co-occurring TCRs were grouped using DBSCAN, and TCRdist sequence similarity was added for clustering within HLA-allele-positive subsets. Repertoires with fewer than 30,000 or more than 120,000 public chains, plus five repertoires with anomalous nucleotide sharing, were excluded from co-occurrence clustering. Entries here come from immuneACCESS through TCRdb and include only in-frame sequences with V and J called. Some clones fail to appear in such tables; in the studies checked, an unresolved V gene covers under half of the shortfall, and the cause of the remainder is unknown. The DNA was the basis for D and trimming; V, J and clone size are from that table. This sample gives some 86,000 clones in total; about 76% of them show up just once. The biggest ten clones account for about 15% of the sample.

The cohort was made up of roughly 670 healthy bone marrow donors. All cohort members were sampled while nominally healthy, although unrecorded immune exposures were likely present. The donor was CMV seropositive and was included in the group of 289 seropositive cohort members. A peripheral blood sample was provided by each donor, and peripheral blood mononuclear cells were used for TCR beta sequencing. Genomic DNA extraction from the blood cell samples was performed with the Qiagen DNeasy Blood Extraction Kit. As for this clone: Its antigen remains unidentified. No qualities accompany the bases; no much larger clone lies one base away.

This receptor was obtained from a woman aged 40 to 49 in good health and CMV-seropositive. The material sequenced was PBMCs.

The CDR3 region reads CASSVRSGGAYEQYF. The nucleotide sequence is TGTGCCAGCAGCGTAAGGAGCGGGGGTGCCTACGAGCAGTACTTC. In this chain, TRBV9 is recombined with TRBJ2-7, with TRBD2 identical over 8 junction bases. CDR1 and CDR2 are drawn from the germline V gene: SGDLS, YYNGEE. Germline trimming amounts to 1 base on V and 2 bases on J, with 5 as the count of junction bases outside the gene matches. The CDR3 runs 15 residues from the cysteine to the phenylalanine. The read is trimmed to its CDR3 DNA, 45 bases read in frame from base 1.